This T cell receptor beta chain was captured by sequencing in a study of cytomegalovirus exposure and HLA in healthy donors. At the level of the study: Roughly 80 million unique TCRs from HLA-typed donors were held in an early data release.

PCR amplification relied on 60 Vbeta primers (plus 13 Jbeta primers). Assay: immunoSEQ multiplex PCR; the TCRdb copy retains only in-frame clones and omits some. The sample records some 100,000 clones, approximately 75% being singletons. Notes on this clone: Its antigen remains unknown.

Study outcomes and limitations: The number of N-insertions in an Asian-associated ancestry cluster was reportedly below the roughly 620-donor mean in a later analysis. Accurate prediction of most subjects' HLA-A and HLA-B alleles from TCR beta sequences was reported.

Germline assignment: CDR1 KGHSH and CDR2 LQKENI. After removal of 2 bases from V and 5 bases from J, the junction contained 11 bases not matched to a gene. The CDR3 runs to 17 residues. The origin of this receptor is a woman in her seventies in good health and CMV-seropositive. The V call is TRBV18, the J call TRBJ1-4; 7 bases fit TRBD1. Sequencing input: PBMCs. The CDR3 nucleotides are TGTGCCAGCTCACCAGCACGGTCCAGGGGGAGGAATGAAAAACTGTTTTTT. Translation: CASSPARSRGRNEKLFF.